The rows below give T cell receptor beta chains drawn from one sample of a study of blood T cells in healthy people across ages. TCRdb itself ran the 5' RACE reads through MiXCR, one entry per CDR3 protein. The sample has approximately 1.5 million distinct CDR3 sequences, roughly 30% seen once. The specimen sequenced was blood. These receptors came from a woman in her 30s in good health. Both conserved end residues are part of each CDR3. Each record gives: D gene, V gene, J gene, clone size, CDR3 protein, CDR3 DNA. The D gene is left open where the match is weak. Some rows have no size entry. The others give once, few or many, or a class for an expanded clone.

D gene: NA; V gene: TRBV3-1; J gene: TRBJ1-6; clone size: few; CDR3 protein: CASSQLYSAPNSPLHF; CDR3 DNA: TGTGCCAGCAGCCAGTTATACTCGGCCCCAAATTCACCCCTCCACTTT
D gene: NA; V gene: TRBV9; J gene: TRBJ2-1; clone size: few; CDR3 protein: CASSVNILEREQFF; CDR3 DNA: TGTGCCAGCAGCGTAAATATACTGGAGAGAGAGCAGTTCTTC
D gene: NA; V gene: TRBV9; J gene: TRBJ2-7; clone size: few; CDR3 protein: CASTREPQAYEQYF; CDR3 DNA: TGTGCCAGCACCCGAGAACCACAGGCCTACGAGCAGTACTTC
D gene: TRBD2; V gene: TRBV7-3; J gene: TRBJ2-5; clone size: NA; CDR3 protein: CASSPSGRASETQYF; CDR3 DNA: TGTGCCAGCAGCCCGAGCGGGAGGGCCTCGGAGACCCAGTACTTC
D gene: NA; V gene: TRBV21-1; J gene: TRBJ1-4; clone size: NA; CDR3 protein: CASRRGGSSATNEKLFF; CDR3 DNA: TGTGCCAGCAGACGGGGGGGATCGTCGGCAACTAATGAAAAACTGTTTTTT
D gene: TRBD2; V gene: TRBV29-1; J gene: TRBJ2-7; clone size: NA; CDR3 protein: CSVALLAEVYEQYF; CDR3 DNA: TGCAGCGTTGCGTTGCTAGCGGAGGTCTACGAGCAGTACTTC
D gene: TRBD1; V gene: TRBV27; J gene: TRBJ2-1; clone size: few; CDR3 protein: CASKSGQGPYNEQFF; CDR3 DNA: TGTGCTAGCAAATCCGGACAGGGGCCCTACAATGAGCAGTTCTTC
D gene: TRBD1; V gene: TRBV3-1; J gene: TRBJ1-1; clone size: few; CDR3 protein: CASRHGGTARNTEAFF; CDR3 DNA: TGTGCCAGCAGGCACGGGGGGACAGCAAGGAACACTGAAGCTTTCTTT
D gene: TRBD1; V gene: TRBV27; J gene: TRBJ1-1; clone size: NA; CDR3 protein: CASSPDRGLMNTEAFF; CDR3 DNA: TGTGCCAGCAGTCCGGACAGGGGGCTGATGAACACTGAAGCTTTCTTT
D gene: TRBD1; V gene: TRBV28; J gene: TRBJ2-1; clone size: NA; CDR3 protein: CASSSQGALSYNGQFF; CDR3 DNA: TGTGCCAGCAGTTCCCAGGGGGCTCTTTCCTACAATGGGCAGTTCTTC
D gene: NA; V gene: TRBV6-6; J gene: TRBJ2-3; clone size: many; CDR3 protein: CASMGSGQDTQYF; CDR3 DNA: TGTGCCAGCATGGGGAGCGGACAAGATACGCAGTATTTT
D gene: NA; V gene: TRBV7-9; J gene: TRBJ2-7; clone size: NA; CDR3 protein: CASRPDISYEQYF; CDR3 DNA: TGTGCCAGCAGACCGGACATATCCTACGAGCAGTACTTC
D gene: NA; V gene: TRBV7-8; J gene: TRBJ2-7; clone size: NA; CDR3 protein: CASSIGMGYEQYF; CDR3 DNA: TGTGCCAGCAGCATTGGGATGGGGTACGAGCAGTACTTC
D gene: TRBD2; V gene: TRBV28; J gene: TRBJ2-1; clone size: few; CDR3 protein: CATLTPGGSAYNEQFF; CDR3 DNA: TGTGCCACCCTCACCCCCGGCGGGAGCGCCTACAATGAGCAGTTCTTC
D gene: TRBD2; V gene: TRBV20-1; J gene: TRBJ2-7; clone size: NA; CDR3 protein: CSARDGLAGVISGEQYF; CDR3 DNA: TGCAGTGCTAGAGATGGCCTAGCGGGAGTGATAAGCGGCGAGCAGTACTTC
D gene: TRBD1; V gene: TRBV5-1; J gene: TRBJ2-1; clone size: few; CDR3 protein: CATAPGQGTGNEQFF; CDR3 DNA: TGCGCCACCGCACCGGGACAGGGTACGGGGAATGAGCAGTTCTTC
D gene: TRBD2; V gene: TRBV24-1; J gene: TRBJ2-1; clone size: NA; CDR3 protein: CATSDRTSGRAEGNEQFF; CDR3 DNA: TGTGCCACCAGTGACCGGACTAGCGGGAGGGCCGAGGGTAATGAGCAGTTCTTC
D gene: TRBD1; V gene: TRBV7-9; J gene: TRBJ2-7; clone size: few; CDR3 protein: CASSLLPGQGASDEQYF; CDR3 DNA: TGTGCCAGCAGCTTACTACCGGGACAGGGGGCCAGCGACGAGCAGTACTTC
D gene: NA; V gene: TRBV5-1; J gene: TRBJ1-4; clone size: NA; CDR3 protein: CASSNRDNEKLFF; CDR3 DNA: TGCGCCAGCAGCAATCGGGACAATGAAAAACTGTTTTTT
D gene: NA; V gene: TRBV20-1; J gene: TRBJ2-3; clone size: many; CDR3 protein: CSALPTGDTQYF; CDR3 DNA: TGCAGTGCGTTACCCACCGGAGATACGCAGTATTTT